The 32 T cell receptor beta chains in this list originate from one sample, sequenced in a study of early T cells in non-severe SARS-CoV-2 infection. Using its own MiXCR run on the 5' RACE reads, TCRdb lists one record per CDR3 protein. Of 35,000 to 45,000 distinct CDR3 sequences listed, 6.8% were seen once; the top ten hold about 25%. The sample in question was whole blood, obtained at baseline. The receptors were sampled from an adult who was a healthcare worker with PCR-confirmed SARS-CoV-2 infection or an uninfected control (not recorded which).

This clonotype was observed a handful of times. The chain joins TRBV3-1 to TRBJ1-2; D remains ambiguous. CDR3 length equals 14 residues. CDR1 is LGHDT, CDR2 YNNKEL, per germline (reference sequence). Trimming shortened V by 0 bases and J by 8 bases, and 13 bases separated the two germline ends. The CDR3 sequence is CASSQDRGVLGYTF. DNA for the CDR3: TGTGCCAGCAGCCAAGATAGAGGAGTATTGGGCTACACCTTC.

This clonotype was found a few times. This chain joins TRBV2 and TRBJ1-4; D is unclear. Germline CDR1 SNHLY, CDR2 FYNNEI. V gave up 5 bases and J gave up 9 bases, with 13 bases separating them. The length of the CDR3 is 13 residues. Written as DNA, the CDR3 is TGTGCCAGCAGTACCGACAACAGAAAAAAACTGTTTTTT. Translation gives CASSTDNRKKLFF.

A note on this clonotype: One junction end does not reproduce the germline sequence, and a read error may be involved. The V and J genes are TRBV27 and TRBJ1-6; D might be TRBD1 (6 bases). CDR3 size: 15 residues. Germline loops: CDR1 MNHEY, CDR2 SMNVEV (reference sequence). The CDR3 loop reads CASSISGTPNSPLHF. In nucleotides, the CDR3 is TGTGCCAGCAGTATATCCGGGACACCCAATTCACCCCTCCACTTT.

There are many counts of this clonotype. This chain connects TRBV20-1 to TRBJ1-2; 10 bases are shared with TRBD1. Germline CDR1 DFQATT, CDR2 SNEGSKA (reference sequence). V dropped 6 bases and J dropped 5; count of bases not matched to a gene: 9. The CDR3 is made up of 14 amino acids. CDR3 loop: CSASGTGDSYGYTF. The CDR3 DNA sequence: TGCAGTGCCTCCGGGACAGGGGATTCTTATGGCTACACCTTC.

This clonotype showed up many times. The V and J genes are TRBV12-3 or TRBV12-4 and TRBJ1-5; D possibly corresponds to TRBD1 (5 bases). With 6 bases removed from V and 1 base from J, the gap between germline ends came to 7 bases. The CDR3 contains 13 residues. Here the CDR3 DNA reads TGTGCCAGCAGCAGGGTCAGCAATCAGCCCCAGCATTTT. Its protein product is CASSRVSNQPQHF.

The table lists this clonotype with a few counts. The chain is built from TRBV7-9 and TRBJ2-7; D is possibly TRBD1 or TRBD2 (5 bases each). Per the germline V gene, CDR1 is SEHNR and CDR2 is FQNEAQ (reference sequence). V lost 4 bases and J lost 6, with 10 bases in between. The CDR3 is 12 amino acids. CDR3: CASSSGPGEQYF. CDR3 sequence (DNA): TGTGCCAGCAGCTCGGGACCTGGCGAGCAGTACTTC. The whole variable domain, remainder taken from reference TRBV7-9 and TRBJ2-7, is DTGVSQNPRHKITKRGQNVTFRCDPISEHNRLYWYRQTLGQGPEFLTYFQNEAQLEKSRLLSDRFSAERPKGSFSTLEIQRTEQGDSAMYLCASSSGPGEQYFGPGTRLTVT.

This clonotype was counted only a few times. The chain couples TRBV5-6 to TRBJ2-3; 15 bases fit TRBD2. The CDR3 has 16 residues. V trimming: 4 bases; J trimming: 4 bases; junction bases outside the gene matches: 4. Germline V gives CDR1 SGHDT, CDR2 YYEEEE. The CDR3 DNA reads TGTGCCAGCAGCGTGGGACTAGCGGGAGGTGCAGATACGCAGTATTTT. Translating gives CASSVGLAGGADTQYF.

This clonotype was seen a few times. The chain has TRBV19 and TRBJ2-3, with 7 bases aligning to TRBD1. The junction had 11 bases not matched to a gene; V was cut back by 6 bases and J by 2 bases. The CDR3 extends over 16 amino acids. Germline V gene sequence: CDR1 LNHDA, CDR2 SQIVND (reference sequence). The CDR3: CASSQIPGTVTDTQYF. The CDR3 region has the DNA TGTGCCAGTAGCCAAATACCCGGGACAGTCACAGATACGCAGTATTTT.

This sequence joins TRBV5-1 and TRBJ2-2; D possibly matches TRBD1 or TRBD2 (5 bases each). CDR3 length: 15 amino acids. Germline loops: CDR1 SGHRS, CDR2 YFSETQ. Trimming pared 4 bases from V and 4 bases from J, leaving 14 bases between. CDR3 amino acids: CASSPTPGTTGELFF. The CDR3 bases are TGCGCCAGCAGCCCCACCCCTGGGACCACCGGGGAGCTGTTTTTT.

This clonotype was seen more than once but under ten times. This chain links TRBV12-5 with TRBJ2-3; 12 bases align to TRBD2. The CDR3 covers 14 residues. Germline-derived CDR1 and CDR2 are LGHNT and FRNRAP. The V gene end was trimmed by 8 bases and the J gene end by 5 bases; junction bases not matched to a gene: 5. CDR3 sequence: CASLAGGLGDTQYF. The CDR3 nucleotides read TGTGCTAGTCTAGCGGGAGGGCTGGGAGATACGCAGTATTTT.

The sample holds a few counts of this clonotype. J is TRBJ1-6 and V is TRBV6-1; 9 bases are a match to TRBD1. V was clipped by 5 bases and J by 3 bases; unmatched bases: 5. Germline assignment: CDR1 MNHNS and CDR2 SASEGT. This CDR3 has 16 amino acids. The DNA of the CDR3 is TGTGCCAGCAGTACCGGGACAGGGATCTATAATTCACCCCTCCACTTT. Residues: CASSTGTGIYNSPLHF.

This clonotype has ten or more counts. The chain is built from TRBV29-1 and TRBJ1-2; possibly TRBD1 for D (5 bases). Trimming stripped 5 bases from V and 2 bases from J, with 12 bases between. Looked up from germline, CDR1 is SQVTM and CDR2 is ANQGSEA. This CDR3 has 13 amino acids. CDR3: CSVPWGGNYGYTF. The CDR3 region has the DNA TGCAGCGTTCCCTGGGGGGGGAACTATGGCTACACCTTC.

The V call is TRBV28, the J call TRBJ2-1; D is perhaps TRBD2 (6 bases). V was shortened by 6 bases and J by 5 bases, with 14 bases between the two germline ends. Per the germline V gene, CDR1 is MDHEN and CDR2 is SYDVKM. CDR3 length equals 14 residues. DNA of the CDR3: TGTGCCAGCAGACATGGCGGGAAAAACAATGAGCAGTTCTTC. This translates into CASRHGGKNNEQFF.

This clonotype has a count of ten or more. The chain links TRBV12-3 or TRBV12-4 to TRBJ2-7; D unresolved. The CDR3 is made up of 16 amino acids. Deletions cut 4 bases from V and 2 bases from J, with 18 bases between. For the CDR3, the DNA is TGTGCCAGCAGTTCCCCTACAGACAAGTCCCCCTACGAGCAGTACTTC. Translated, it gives CASSSPTDKSPYEQYF.

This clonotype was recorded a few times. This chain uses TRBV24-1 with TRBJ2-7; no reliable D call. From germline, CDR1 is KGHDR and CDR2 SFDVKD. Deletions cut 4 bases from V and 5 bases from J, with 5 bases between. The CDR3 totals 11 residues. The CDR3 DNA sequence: TGTGCCACCAGTGACCTCCACGAGCAGTACTTC. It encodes CATSDLHEQYF.

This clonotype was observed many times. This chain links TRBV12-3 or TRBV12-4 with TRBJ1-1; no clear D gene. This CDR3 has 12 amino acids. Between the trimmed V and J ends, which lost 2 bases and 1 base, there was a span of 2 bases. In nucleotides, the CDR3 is TGTGCCAGCAGTTTACGGAACACTGAAGCTTTCTTT. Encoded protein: CASSLRNTEAFF.

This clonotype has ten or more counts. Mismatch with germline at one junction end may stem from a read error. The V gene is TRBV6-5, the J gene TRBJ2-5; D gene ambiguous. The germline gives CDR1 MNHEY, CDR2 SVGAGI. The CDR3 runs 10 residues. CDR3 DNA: TGTGCCAGCAGTTACGCTCGGGTCCTCTTC. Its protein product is CASSYARVLF.

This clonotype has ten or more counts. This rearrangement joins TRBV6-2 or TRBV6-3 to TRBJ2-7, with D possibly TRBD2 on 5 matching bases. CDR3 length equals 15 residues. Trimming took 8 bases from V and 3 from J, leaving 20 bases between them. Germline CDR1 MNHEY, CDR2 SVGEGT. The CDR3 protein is CASRRVGDNLYEQYF. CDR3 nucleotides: TGTGCCAGCCGGCGGGTCGGAGATAACCTCTACGAGCAGTACTTC.

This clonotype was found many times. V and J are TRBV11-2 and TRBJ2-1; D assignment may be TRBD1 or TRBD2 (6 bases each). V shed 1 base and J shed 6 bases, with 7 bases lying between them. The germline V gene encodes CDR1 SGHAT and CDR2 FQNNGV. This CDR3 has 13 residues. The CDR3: CASSLAGANEQFF. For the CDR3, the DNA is TGTGCCAGCAGCTTAGCGGGGGCCAATGAGCAGTTCTTC.

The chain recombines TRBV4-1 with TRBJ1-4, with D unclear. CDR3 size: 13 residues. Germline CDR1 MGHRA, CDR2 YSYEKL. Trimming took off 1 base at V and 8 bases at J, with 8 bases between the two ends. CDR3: CASSQVHGEKLFF. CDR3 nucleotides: TGCGCCAGCAGCCAAGTCCACGGGGAAAAACTGTTTTTT.

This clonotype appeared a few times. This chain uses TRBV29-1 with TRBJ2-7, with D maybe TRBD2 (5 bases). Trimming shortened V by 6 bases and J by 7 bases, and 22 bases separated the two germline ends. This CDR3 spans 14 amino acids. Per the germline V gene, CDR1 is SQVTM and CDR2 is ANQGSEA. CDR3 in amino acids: CSVGGRLTLREQYF. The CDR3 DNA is TGCAGCGTAGGCGGGCGACTCACTTTGAGGGAGCAGTACTTC.

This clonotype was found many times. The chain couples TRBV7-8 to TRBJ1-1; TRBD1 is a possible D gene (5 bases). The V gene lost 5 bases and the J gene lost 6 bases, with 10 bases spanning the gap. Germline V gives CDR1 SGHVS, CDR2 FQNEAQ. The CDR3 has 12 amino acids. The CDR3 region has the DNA TGTGCCAGCAGCCTATCGGGGCCTGAAGCTTTCTTT. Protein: CASSLSGPEAFF.

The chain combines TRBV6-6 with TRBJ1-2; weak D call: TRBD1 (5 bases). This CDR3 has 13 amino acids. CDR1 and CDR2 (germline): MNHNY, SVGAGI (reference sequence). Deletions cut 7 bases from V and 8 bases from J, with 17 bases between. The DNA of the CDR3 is TGTGCCAGCAATAGAGGGGAAGAGGCCGGCTACACCTTC. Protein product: CASNRGEEAGYTF.

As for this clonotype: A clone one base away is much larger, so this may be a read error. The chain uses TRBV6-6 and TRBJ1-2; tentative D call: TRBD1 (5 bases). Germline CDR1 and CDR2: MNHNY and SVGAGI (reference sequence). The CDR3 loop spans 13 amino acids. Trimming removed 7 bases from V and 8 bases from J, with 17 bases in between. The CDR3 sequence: CASNPDSTSGYTF. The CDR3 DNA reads TGTGCCAGCAACCCTGACAGCACCTCCGGCTACACCTTC.

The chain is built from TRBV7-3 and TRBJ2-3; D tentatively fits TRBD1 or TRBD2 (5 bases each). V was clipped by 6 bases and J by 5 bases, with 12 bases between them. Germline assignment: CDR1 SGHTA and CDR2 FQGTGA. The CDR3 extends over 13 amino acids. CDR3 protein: CASSRDGKDTQYF. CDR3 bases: TGTGCCAGCAGTCGGGACGGGAAAGATACGCAGTATTTT.

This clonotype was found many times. In DNA form, the CDR3 reads TGTGCCAGCAGCGTGCTAGGGGAGGGTACGCAGTATTTT. Its translation is CASSVLGEGTQYF. The rearrangement uses TRBV7-9 and TRBJ2-3, with 7 bases aligning to TRBD2. Germline V gene lookup returns CDR1 SEHNR and CDR2 FQNEAQ (reference sequence). The CDR3 is made up of 13 amino acids. Unmatched junction bases numbered 7, after V lost 5 bases and J lost 8 bases.

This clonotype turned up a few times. CDR3 residues: CASSLGAGRNSPLHF. CDR3 DNA: TGTGCCAGCAGTTTAGGAGCGGGGCGGAATTCACCCCTCCACTTT. The rearrangement joins TRBV12-3 or TRBV12-4 to TRBJ1-6, with D perhaps matching TRBD1 (5 bases). V dropped 1 base and J dropped 7 bases, with 11 bases sitting between them. CDR3 length: 15 amino acids.

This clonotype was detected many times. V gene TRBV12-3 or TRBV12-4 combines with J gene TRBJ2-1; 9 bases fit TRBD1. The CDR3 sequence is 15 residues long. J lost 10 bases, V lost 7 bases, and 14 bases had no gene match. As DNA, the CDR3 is TGTGCCAGCATTTCCACAGGGGGCGACGATAGCGAGCAGTTCTTC. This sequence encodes CASISTGGDDSEQFF.

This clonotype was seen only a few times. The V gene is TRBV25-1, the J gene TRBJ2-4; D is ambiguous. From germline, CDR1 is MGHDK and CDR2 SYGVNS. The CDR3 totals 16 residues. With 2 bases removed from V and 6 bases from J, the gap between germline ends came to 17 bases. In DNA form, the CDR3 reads TGTGCCAGCAGTGAAACCGTCGAGTCCGCTCGAAACATTCAGTACTTC. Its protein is CASSETVESARNIQYF.

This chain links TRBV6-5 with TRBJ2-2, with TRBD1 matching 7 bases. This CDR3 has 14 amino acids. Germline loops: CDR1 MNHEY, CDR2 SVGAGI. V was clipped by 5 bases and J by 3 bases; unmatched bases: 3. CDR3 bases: TGTGCCAGCAGTCCAGGGACAGACACCGGGGAGCTGTTTTTT. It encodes CASSPGTDTGELFF.

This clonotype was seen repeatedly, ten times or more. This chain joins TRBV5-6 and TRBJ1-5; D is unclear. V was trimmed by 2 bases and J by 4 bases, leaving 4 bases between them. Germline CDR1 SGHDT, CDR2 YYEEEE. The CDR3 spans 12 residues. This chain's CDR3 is CASSFLNQPQHF. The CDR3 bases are TGTGCCAGCAGCTTTCTGAATCAGCCCCAGCATTTT.

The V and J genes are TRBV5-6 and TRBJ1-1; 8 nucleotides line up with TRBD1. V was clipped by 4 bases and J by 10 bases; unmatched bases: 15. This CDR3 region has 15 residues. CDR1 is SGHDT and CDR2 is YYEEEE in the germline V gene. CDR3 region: CASSPLTGGYRGAFF. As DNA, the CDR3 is TGTGCCAGCAGCCCCTTAACAGGGGGGTATAGAGGAGCTTTCTTT.